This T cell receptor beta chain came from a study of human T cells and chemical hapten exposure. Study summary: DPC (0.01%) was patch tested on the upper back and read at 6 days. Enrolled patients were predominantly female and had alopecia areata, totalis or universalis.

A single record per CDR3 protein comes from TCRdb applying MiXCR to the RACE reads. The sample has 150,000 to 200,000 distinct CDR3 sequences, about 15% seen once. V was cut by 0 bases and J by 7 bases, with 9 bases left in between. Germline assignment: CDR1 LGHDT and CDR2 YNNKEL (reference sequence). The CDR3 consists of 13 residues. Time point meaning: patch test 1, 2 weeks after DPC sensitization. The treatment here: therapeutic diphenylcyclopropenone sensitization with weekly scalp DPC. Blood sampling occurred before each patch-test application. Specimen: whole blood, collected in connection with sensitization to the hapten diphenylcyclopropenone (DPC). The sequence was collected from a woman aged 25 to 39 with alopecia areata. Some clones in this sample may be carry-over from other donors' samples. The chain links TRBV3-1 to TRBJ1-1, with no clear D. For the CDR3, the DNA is TGTGCCAGCAGCCAAGACGTTCGGGGTGAAGCTTTCTTT. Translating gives CASSQDVRGEAFF.